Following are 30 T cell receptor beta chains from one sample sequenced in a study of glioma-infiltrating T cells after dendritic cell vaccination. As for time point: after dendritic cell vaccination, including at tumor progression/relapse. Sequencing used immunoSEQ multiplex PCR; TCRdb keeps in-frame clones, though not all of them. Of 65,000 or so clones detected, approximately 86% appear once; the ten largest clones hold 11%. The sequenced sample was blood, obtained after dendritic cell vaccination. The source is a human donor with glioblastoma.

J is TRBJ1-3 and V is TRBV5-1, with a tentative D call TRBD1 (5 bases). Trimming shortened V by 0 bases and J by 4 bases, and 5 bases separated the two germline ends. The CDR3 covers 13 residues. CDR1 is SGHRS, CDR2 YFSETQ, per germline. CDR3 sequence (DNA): TGCGCCAGCAGCTTGGACAGGGGAAACACCATATATTTT. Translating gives CASSLDRGNTIYF.

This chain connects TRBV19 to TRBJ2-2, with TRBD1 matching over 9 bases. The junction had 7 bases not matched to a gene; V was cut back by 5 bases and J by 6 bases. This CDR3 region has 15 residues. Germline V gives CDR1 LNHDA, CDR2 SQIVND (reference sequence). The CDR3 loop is CASSLGQGRAGELFF. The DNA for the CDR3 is TGTGCCAGTAGTCTGGGACAGGGACGGGCCGGGGAGCTGTTTTTT.

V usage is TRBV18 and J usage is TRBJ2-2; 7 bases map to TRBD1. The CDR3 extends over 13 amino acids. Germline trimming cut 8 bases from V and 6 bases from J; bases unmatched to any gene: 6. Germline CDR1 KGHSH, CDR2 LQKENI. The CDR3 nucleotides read TGTGCCAGCGATTTCGACAGGGCCGGGGAGCTGTTTTTT. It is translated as CASDFDRAGELFF.

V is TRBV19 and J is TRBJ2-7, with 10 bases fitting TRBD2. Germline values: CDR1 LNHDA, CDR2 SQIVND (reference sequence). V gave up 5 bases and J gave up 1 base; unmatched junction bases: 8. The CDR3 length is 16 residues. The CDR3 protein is CASSSRTSGHSYEQYF. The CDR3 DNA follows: TGTGCCAGTAGTTCGCGGACTAGCGGACATTCCTACGAGCAGTACTTC.

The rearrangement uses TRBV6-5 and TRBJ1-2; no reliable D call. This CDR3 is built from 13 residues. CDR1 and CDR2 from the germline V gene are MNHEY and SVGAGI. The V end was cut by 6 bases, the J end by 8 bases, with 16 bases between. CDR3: CASSPPRGGGYTF. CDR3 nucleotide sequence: TGTGCCAGCAGCCCGCCCCGGGGTGGGGGCTACACCTTC.

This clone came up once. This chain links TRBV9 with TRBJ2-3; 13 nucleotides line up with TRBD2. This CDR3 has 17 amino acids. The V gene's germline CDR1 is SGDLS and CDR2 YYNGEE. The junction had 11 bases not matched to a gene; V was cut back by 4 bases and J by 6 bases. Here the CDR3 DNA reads TGTGCCAGCAGCTCCTACGGACTAGCGGGGGTTTCGGATACGCAGTATTTT. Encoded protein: CASSSYGLAGVSDTQYF.

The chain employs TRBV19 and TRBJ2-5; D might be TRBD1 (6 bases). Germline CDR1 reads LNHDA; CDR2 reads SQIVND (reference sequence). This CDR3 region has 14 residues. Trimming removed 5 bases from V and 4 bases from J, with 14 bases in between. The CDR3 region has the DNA TGTGCCAGTAGTTTAGGGCAGGGGAGAGAGACCCAGTACTTC. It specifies CASSLGQGRETQYF. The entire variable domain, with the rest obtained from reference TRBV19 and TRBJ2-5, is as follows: DGGITQSPKYLFRKEGQNVTLSCEQNLNHDAMYWYRQDPGQGLRLIYYSQIVNDFQKGDIAEGYSVSREKKESFPLTVTSAQKNPTAFYLCASSLGQGRETQYFGPGTRLLVL.

The CDR3 DNA follows: TGTGCCAGCAGCCCTCGGACTAGCGTCTCCTACGAGCAGTACTTC. Encoded protein: CASSPRTSVSYEQYF. The chain joins TRBV7-2 to TRBJ2-7; 9 bases are a match to TRBD2. This CDR3 region has 15 residues. From germline, CDR1 is SGHTA and CDR2 FQGNSA. The V and J ends lost 5 bases and 0 bases, in that order; junction bases with no gene match: 5. The full variable domain, its missing parts supplied by reference TRBV7-2 and TRBJ2-7, is GAGVSQSPSNKVTEKGKDVELRCDPISGHTALYWYRQSLGQGLEFLIYFQGNSAPDKSGLPSDRFSAERTGGSVSTLTIQRTQQEDSAVYLCASSPRTSVSYEQYFGPGTRLTVT.

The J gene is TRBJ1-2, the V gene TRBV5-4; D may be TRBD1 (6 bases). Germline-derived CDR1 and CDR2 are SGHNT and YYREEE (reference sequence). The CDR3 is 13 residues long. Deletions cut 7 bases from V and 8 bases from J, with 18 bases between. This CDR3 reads CASRLRGAGGYTF. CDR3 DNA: TGTGCCAGCCGACTCCGGGGGGCTGGCGGCTACACCTTC.

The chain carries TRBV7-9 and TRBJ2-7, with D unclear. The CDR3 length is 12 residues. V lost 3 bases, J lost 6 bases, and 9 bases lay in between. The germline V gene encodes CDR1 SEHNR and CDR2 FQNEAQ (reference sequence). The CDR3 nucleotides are TGTGCCAGCAGCTTCCCGACATTCGAGCAGTACTTC. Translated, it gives CASSFPTFEQYF. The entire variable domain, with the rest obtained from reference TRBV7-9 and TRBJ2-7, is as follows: DTGVSQNPRHKITKRGQNVTFRCDPISEHNRLYWYRQTLGQGPEFLTYFQNEAQLEKSRLLSDRFSAERPKGSFSTLEIQRTEQGDSAMYLCASSFPTFEQYFGPGTRLTVT.

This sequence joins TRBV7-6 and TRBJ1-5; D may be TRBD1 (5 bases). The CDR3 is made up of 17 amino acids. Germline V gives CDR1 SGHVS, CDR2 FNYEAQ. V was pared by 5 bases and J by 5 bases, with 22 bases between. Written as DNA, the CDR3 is TGTGCCAGCAGCCGGGGTGCCGGGGGATCCTTACATCAGCCCCAGCATTTT. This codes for CASSRGAGGSLHQPQHF. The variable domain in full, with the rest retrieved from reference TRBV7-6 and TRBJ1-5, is GAGVSQSPRYKVTKRGQDVALRCDPISGHVSLYWYRQALGQGPEFLTYFNYEAQQDKSGLPNDRFSAERPEGSISTLTIQRTEQRDSAMYRCASSRGAGGSLHQPQHFGDGTRLSIL.

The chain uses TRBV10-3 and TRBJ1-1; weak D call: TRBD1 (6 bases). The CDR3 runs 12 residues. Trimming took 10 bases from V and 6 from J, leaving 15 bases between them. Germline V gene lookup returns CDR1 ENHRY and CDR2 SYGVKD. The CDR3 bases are TGTGCCACCGTTCGGGAGGGGGCTGAAGCTTTCTTT. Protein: CATVREGAEAFF.

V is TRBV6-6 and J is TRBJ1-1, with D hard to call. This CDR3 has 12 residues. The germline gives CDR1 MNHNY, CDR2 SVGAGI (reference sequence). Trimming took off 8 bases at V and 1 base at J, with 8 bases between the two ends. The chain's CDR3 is CASCEANTEAFF. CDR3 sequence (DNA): TGTGCCAGCTGCGAGGCGAACACTGAAGCTTTCTTT.

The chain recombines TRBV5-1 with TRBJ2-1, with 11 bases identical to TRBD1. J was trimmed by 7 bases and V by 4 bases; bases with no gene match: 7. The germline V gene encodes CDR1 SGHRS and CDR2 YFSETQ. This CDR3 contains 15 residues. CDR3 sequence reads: CASSRGQGAQNEQFF. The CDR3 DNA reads TGCGCCAGCAGCCGCGGACAGGGGGCGCAGAATGAGCAGTTCTTC.

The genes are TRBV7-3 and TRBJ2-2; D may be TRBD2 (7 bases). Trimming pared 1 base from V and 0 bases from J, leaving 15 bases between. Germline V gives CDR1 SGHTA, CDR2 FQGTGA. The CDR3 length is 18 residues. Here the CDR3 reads CASSLMGGATTNTGELFF. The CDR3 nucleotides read TGTGCCAGCAGCTTAATGGGGGGGGCGACCACGAACACCGGGGAGCTGTTTTTT.

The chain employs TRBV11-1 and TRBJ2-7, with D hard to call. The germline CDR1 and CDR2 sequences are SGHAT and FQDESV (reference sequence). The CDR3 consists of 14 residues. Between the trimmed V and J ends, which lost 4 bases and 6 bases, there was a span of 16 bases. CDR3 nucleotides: TGTGCCAGCAGCTCAGTTGCCATGTACCCCGAGCAGTACTTC. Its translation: CASSSVAMYPEQYF.

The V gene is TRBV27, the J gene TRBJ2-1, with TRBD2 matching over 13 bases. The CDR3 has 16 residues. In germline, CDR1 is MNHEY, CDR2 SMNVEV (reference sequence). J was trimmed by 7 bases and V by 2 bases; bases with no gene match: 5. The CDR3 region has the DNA TGTGCCAGCAGTTTACTCACTAGCGGGAGGGCAAATGAGCAGTTCTTC. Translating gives CASSLLTSGRANEQFF.

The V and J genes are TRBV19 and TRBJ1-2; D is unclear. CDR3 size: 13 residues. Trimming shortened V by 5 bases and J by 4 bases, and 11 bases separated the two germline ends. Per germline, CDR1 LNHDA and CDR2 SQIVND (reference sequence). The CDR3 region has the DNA TGTGCCAGTAGTTCAAGTGGCCCCTATGGCTACACCTTC. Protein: CASSSSGPYGYTF.

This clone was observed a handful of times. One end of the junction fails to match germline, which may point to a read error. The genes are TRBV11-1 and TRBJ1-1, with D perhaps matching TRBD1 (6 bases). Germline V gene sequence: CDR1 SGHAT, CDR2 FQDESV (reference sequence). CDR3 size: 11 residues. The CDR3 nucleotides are TGTGCCAGCAGTTTAGGACAGTACGCTTTCTTT. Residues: CASSLGQYAFF.

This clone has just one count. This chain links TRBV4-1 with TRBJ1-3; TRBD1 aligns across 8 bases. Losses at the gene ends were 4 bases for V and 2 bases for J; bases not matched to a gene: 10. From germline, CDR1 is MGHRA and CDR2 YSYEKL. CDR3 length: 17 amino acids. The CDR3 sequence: CASSPGPGGAAGNTIYF. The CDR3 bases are TGCGCCAGCAGCCCAGGGCCAGGGGGCGCCGCTGGAAACACCATATATTTT.

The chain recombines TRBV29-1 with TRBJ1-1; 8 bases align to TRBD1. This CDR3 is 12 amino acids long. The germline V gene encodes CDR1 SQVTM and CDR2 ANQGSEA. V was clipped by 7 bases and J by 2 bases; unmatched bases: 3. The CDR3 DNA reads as TGCAGCGGAGGACAGGGCAACACTGAAGCTTTCTTT. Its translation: CSGGQGNTEAFF.

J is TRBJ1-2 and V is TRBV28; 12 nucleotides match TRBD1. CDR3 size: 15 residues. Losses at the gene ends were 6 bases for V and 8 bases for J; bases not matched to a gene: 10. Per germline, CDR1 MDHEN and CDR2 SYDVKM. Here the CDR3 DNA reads TGTGCCAGCAGCCCCGGGACAGGGGGCGCCGGGGGCTACACCTTC. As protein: CASSPGTGGAGGYTF.

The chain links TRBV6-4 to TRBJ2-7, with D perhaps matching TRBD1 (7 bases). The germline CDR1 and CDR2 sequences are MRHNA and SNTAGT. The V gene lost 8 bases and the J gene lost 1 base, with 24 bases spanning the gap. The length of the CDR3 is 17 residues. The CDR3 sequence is CASVLGRKGAVSYEQYF. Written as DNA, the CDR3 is TGTGCCAGCGTTCTAGGGAGGAAGGGGGCGGTTTCCTACGAGCAGTACTTC.

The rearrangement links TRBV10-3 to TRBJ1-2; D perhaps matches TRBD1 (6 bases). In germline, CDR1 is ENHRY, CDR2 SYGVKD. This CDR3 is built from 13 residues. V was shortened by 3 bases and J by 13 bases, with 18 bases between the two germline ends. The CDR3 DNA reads TGTGCCATCAGTGAAGGGACACCGGTCATAAGCACCTTC. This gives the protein CAISEGTPVISTF.

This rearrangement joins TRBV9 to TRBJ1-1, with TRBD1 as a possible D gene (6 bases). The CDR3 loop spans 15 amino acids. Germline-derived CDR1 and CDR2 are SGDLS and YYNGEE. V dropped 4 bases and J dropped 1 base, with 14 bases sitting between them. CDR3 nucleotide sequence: TGTGCCAGCAGCAAAGGGGGGGTTGGGAACACTGAAGCTTTCTTT. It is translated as CASSKGGVGNTEAFF.

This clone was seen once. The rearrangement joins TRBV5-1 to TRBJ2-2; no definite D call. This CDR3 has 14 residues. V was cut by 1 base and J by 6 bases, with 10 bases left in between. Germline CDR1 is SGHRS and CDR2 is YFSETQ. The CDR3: CASSLRSRSGELFF. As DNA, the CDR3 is TGCGCCAGCAGCTTGCGGAGTCGCTCCGGGGAGCTGTTTTTT.

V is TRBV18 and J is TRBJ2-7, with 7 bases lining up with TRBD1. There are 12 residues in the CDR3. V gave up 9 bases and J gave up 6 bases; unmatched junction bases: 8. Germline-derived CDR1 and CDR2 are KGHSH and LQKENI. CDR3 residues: CASRQGSSEQYF. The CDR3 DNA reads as TGTGCCAGTAGACAGGGATCCAGCGAGCAGTACTTC.

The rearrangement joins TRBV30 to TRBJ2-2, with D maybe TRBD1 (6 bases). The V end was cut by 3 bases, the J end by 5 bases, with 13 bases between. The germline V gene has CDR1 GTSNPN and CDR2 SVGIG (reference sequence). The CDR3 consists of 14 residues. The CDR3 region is CAWRKEGGTGELFF. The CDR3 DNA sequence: TGTGCCTGGAGGAAAGAAGGGGGAACCGGGGAGCTGTTTTTT.

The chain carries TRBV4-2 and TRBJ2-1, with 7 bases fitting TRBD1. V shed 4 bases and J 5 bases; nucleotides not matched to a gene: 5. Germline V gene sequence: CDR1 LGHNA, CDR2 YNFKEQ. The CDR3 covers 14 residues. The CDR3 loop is CASSPGTVNNEQFF. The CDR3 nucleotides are TGTGCCAGCAGCCCTGGGACAGTTAACAATGAGCAGTTCTTC.

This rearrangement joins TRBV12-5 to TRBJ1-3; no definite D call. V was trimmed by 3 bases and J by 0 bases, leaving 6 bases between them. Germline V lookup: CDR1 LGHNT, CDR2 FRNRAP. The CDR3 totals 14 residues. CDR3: CASGLDTSGNTIYF. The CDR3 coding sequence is TGTGCTAGTGGTTTAGACACCTCTGGAAACACCATATATTTT.